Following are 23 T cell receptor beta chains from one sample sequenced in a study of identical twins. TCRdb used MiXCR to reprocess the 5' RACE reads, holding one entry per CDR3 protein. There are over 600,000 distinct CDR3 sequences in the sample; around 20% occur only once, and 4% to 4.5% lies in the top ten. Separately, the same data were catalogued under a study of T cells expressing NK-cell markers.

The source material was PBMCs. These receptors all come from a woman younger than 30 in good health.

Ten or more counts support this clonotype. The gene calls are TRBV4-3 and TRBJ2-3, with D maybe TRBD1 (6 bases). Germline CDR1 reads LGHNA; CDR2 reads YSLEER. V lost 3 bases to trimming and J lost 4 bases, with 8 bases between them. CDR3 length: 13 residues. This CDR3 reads CASSHPGADTQYF. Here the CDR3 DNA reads TGCGCCAGCAGCCACCCAGGGGCAGATACGCAGTATTTT.

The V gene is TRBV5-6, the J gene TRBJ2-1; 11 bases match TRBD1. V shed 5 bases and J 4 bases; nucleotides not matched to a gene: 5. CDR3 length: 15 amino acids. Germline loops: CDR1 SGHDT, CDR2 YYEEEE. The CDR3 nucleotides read TGTGCCAGCAGGAAAGGGGACAGGGGGTACAATGAGCAGTTCTTC. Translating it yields CASRKGDRGYNEQFF.

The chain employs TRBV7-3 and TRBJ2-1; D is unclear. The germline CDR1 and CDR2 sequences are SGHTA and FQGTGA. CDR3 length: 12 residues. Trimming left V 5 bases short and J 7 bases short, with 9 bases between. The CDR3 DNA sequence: TGTGCCAGCAGCCGCCAGATTAATGAGCAGTTCTTC. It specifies CASSRQINEQFF.

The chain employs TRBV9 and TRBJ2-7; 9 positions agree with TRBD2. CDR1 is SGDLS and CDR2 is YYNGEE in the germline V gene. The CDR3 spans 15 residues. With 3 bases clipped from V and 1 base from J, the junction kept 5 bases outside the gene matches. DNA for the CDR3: TGTGCCAGCAGCGGGGCTAGCGGGACTTCCTACGAGCAGTACTTC. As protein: CASSGASGTSYEQYF. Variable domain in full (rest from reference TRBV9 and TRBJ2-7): DSGVTQTPKHLITATGQRVTLRCSPRSGDLSVYWYQQSLDQGLQFLIQYYNGEERAKGNILERFSAQQFPDLHSELNLSSLELGDSALYFCASSGASGTSYEQYFGPGTRLTVT.

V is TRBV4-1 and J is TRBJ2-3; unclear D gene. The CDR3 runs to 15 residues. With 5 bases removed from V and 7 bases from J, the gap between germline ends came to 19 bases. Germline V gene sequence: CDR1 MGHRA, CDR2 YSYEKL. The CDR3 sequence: CASSEGPNGPNTQYF. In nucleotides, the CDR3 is TGCGCCAGCAGCGAAGGACCGAATGGACCAAATACGCAGTATTTT.

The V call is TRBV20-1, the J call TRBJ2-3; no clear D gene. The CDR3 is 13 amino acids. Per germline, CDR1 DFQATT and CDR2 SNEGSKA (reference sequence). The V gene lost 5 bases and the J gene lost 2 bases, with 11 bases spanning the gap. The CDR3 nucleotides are TGCAGTGCTCAAAAAACGGCCACAGATACGCAGTATTTT. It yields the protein CSAQKTATDTQYF.

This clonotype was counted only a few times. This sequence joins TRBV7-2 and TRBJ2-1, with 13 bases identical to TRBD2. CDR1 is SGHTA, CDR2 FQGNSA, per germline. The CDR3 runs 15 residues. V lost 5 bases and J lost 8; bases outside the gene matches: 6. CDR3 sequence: CASSILAGGPHEQFF. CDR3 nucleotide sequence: TGTGCCAGCAGCATACTAGCGGGAGGGCCCCATGAGCAGTTCTTC.

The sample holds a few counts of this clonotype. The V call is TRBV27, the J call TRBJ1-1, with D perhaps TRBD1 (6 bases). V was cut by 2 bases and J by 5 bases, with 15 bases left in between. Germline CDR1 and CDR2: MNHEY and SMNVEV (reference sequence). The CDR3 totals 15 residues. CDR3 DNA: TGTGCCAGCAGTTTAATCCAGGGGACCTGGACTGAAGCTTTCTTT. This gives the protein CASSLIQGTWTEAFF.

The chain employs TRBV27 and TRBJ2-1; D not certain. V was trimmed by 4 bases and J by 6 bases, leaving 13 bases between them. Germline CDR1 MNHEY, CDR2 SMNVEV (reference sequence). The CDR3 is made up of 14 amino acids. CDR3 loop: CASSSLNNPNEQFF. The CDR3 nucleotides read TGTGCCAGCAGTTCTTTAAATAACCCCAATGAGCAGTTCTTC.

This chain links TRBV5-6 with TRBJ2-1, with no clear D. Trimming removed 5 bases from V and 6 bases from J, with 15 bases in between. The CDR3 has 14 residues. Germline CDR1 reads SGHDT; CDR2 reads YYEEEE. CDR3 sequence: CASRNLMGVNEQFF. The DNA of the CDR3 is TGTGCCAGCAGGAATTTGATGGGCGTCAATGAGCAGTTCTTC.

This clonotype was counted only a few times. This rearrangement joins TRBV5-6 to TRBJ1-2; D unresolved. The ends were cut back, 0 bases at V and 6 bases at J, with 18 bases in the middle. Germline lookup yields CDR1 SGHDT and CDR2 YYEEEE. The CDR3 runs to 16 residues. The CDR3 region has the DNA TGTGCCAGCAGCTTGGGGAGGGCTGTGGAACAAGATGGCTACACCTTC. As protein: CASSLGRAVEQDGYTF. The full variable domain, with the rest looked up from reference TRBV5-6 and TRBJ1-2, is DAGVTQSPTHLIKTRGQQVTLRCSPKSGHDTVSWYQQALGQGPQFIFQYYEEEERQRGNFPDRFSGHQFPNYSSELNVNALLLGDSALYLCASSLGRAVEQDGYTFGSGTRLTVV.

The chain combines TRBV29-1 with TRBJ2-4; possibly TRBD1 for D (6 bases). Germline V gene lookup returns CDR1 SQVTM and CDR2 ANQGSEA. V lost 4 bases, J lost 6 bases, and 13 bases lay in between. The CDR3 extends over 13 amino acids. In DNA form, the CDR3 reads TGCAGCGTTGGGGACGAAGGGGGAAACATTCAGTACTTC. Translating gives CSVGDEGGNIQYF.

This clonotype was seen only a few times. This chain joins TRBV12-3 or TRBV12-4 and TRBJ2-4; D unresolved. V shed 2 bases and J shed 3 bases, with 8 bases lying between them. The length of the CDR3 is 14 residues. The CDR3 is CASSLSAYKNIQYF. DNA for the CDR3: TGTGCCAGCAGTTTATCAGCATACAAAAACATTCAGTACTTC.

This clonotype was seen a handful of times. In nucleotides, the CDR3 is TGCAGTGCGCCCGGGACTAGCGTTTTGTTGGATACGCAGTATTTT. It translates to CSAPGTSVLLDTQYF. V gene TRBV20-1 combines with J gene TRBJ2-3, with 10 positions matching TRBD2. The CDR3 has 15 residues. CDR1 is DFQATT, CDR2 SNEGSKA, per germline (reference sequence). Trimming removed 6 bases from V and 6 bases from J; junction bases left unmatched: 12.

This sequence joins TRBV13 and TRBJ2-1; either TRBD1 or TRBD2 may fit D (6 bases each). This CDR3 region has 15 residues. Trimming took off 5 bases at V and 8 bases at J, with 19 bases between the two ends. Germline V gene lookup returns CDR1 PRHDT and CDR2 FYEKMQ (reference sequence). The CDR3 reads CASSVRDTVGDEQFF. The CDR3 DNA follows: TGTGCCAGCAGCGTGCGGGACACCGTCGGGGATGAGCAGTTCTTC. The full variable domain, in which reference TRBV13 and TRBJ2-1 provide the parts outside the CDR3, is AAGVIQSPRHLIKEKRETATLKCYPIPRHDTVYWYQQGPGQDPQFLISFYEKMQSDKGSIPDRFSAQQFSDYHSELNMSSLELGDSALYFCASSVRDTVGDEQFFGPGTRLTVL.

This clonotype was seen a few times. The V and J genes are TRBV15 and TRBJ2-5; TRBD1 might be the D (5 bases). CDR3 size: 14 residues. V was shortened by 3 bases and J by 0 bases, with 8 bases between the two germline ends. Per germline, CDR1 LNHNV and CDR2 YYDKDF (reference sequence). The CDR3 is CATSSYRYQETQYF. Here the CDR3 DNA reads TGTGCCACCAGCAGCTACAGGTACCAAGAGACCCAGTACTTC.

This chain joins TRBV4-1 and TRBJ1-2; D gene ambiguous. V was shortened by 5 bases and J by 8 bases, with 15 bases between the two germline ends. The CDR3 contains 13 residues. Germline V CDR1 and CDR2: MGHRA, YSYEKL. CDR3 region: CASSSVPGDGYTF. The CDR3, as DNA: TGCGCCAGCAGCTCAGTGCCCGGAGACGGCTACACCTTC.

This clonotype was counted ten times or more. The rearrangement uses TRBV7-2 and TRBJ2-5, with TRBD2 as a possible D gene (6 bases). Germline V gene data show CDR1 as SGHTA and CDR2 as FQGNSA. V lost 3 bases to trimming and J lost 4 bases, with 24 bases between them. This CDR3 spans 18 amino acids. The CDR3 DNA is TGTGCCAGCAGCTTCGCCCCAAGGACGGCGGGAAGTGGAGAGACCCAGTACTTC. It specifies CASSFAPRTAGSGETQYF.

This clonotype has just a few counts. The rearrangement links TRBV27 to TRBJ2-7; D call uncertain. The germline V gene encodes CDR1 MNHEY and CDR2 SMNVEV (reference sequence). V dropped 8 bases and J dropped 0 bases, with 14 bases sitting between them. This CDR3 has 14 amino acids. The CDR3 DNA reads TGTGCCAGCTCATGGGCCCTAGACTCCTACGAGCAGTACTTC. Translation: CASSWALDSYEQYF.

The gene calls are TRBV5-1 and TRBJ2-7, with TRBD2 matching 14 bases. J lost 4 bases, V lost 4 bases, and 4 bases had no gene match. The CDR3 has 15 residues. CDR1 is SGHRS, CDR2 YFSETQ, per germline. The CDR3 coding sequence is TGCGCCAGCAGCAAGGGACTAGCGGGAGATTACGAGCAGTACTTC. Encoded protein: CASSKGLAGDYEQYF.

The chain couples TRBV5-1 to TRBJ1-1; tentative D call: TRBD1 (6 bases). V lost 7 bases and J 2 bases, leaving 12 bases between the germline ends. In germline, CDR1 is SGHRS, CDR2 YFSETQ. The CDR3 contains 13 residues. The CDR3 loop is CASRVGTNTEAFF. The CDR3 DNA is TGCGCCAGCCGCGTGGGGACAAACACTGAAGCTTTCTTT.

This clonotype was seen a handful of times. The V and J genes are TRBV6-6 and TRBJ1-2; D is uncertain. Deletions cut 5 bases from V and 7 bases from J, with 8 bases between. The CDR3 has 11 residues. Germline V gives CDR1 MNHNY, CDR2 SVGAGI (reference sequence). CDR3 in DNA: TGTGCCAGCAGTACCCCCCCTGGCTACACCTTC. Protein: CASSTPPGYTF.

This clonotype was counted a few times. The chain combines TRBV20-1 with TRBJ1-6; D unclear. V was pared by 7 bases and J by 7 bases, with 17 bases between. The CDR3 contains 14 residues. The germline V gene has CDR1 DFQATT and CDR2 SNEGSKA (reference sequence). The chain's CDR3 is CSVSGRNYNSPLHF. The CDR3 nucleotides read TGCAGTGTGTCTGGACGGAATTACAATTCACCCCTCCACTTT.